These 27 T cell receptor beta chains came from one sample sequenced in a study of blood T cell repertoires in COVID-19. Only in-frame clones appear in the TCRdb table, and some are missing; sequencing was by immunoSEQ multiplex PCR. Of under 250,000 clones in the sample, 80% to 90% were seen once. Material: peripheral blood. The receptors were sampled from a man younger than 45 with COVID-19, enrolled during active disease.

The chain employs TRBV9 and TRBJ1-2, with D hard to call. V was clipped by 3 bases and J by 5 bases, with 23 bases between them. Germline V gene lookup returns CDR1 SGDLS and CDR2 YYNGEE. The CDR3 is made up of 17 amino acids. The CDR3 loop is CASSGSGAQNLIYGYTF. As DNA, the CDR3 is TGTGCCAGCAGCGGCTCAGGTGCCCAAAACCTGATTTATGGCTACACCTTC.

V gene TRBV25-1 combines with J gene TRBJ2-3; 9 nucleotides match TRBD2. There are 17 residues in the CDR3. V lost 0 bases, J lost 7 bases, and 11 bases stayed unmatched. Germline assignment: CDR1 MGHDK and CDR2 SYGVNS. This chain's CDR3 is CASSEYWIAGVMNTQYF. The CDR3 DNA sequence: TGTGCCAGCAGTGAATATTGGATAGCGGGAGTTATGAATACGCAGTATTTT. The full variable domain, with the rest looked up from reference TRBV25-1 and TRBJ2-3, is EADIYQTPRYLVIGTGKKITLECSQTMGHDKMYWYQQDPGMELHLIHYSYGVNSTEKGDLSSESTVSRIRTEHFPLTLESARPSHTSQYLCASSEYWIAGVMNTQYFGPGTRLTVL.

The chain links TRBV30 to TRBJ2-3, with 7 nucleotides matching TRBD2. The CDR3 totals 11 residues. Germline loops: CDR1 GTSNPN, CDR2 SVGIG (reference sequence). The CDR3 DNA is TGTGCGGGAGGGAGCACAGATACGCAGTATTTT. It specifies CAGGSTDTQYF.

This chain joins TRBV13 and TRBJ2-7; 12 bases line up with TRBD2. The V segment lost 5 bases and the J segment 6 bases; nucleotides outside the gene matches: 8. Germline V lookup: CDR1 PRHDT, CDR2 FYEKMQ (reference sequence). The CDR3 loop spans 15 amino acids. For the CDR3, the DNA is TGTGCCAGCAGCCCCCAACTAGCGGGAGGCAGCGAGCAGTACTTC. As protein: CASSPQLAGGSEQYF.

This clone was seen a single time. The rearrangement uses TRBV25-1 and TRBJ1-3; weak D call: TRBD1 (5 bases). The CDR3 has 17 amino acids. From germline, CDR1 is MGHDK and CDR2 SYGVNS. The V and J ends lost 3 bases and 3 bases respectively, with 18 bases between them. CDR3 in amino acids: CASSDLSGGYSGNTIYF. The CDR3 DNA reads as TGTGCCAGCAGTGACCTGAGCGGGGGGTACAGTGGAAACACCATATATTTT.

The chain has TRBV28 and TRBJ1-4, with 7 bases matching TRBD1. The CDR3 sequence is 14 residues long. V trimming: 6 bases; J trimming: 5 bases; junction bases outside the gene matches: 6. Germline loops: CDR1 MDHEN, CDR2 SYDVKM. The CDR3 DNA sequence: TGTGCCAGCAGACTTGACAGGGTCAATGAAAAACTGTTTTTT. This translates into CASRLDRVNEKLFF.

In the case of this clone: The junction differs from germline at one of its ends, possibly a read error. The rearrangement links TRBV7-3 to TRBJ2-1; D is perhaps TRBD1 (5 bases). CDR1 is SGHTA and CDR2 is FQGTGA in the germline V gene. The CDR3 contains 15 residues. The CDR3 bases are TGTGCCAGCAGCCCCGCTAGGGGTTCCTATAATGAGCAGTTCTTC. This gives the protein CASSPARGSYNEQFF.

The CDR3, as DNA: TGTGCCATCAGTGATACCCAGGGTGGCTATGGCTACACCTTC. This gives the protein CAISDTQGGYGYTF. The chain couples TRBV10-3 to TRBJ1-2, with D tentatively TRBD1 (5 bases). Germline loops: CDR1 ENHRY, CDR2 SYGVKD. This CDR3 has 14 amino acids. Deletions cut 3 bases from V and 4 bases from J, with 12 bases between.

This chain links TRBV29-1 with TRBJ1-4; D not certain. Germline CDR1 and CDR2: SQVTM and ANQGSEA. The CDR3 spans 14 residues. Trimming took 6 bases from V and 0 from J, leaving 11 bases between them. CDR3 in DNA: TGCAGCGTCCCAAGCACGACAACTAATGAAAAACTGTTTTTT. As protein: CSVPSTTTNEKLFF. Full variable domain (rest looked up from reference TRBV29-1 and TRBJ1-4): SAVISQKPSRDICQRGTSLTIQCQVDSQVTMMFWYRQQPGQSLTLIATANQGSEATYESGFVIDKFPISRPNLTFSTLTVSNMSPEDSSIYLCSVPSTTTNEKLFFGSGTQLSVL.

Here the CDR3 DNA reads TGCAGTGCGGCGGGAGCAGATACGCAGTATTTT. Amino acid sequence: CSAAGADTQYF. The gene calls are TRBV20-1 and TRBJ2-3, with 7 bases identical to TRBD2. Looked up from germline, CDR1 is DFQATT and CDR2 is SNEGSKA (reference sequence). CDR3 length: 11 amino acids. Trimming took 6 bases from V and 4 from J; bases not matched to a gene: 1.

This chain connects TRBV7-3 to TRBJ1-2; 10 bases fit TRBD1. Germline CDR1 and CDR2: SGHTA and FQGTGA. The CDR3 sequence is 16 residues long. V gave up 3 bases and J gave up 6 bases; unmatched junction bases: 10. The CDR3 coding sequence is TGTGCCAGCAGCTTTATGACAGGGGGCATAGACAATGGCTACACCTTC. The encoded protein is CASSFMTGGIDNGYTF.

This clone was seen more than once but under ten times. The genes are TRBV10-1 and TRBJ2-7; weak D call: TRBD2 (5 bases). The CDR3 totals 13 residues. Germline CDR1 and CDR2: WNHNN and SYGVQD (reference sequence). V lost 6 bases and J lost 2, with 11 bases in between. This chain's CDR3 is CASRRAYPYEQYF. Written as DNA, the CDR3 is TGCGCCAGCAGGAGGGCCTACCCCTACGAGCAGTACTTC.

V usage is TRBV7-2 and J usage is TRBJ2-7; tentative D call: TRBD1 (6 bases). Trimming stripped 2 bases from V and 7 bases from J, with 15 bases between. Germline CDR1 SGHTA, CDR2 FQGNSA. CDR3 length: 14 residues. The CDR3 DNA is TGTGCCAGCAGCTTAACAGGGACCCCGGGGGAGCAGTACTTC. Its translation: CASSLTGTPGEQYF. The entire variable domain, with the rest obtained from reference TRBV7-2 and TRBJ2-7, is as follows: GAGVSQSPSNKVTEKGKDVELRCDPISGHTALYWYRQSLGQGLEFLIYFQGNSAPDKSGLPSDRFSAERTGGSVSTLTIQRTQQEDSAVYLCASSLTGTPGEQYFGPGTRLTVT.

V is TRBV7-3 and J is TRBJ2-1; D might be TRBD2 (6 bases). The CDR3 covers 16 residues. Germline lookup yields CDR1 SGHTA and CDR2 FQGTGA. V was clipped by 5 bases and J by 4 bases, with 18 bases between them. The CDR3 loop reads CASSLYALGGYNEQFF. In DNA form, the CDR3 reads TGTGCCAGCAGCCTATACGCGTTGGGGGGTTACAATGAGCAGTTCTTC. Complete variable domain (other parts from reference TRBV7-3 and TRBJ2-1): GAGVSQTPSNKVTEKGKYVELRCDPISGHTALYWYRQSLGQGPEFLIYFQGTGAADDSGLPNDRFFAVRPEGSVSTLKIQRTERGDSAVYLCASSLYALGGYNEQFFGPGTRLTVL.

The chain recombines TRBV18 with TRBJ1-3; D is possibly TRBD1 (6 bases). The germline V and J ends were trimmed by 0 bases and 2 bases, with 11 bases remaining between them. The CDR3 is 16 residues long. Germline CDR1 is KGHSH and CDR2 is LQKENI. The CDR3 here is CASSPPGGGAGNTIYF. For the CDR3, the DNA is TGTGCCAGCTCACCACCGGGAGGGGGTGCTGGAAACACCATATATTTT.

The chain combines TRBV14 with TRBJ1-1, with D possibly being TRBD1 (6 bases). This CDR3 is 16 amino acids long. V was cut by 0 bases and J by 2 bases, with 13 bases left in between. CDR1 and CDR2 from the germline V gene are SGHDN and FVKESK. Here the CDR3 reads CASSQDIGTLNTEAFF. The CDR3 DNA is TGTGCCAGCAGCCAAGATATTGGGACACTTAACACTGAAGCTTTCTTT.

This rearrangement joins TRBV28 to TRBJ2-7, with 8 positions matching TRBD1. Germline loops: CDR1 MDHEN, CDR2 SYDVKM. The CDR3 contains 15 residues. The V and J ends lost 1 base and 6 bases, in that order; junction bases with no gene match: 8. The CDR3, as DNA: TGTGCCAGCAGTTTATTGGGGCAGGGGGCGAGCGAGCAGTACTTC. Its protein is CASSLLGQGASEQYF. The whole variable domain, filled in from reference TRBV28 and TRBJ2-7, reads DVKVTQSSRYLVKRTGEKVFLECVQDMDHENMFWYRQDPGLGLRLIYFSYDVKMKEKGDIPEGYSVSREKKERFSLILESASTNQTSMYLCASSLLGQGASEQYFGPGTRLTVT.

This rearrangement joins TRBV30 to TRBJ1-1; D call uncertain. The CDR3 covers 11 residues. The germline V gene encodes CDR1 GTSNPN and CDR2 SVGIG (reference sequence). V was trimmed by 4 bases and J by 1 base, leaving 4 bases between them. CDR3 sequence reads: CAWNKNTEAFF. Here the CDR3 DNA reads TGTGCCTGGAACAAGAACACTGAAGCTTTCTTT. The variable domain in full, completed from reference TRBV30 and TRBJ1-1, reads SQTIHQWPATLVQPVGSPLSLECTVEGTSNPNLYWYRQAAGRGLQLLFYSVGIGQISSEVPQNLSASRPQDRQFILSSKKLLLSDSGFYLCAWNKNTEAFFGQGTRLTVV.

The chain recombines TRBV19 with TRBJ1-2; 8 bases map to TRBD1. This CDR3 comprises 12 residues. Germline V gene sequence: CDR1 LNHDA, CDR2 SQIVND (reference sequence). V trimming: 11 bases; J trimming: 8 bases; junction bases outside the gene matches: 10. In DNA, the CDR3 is TGTGCCGTAGACGGCAGGGGGCGCGGCTACACCTTC. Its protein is CAVDGRGRGYTF.

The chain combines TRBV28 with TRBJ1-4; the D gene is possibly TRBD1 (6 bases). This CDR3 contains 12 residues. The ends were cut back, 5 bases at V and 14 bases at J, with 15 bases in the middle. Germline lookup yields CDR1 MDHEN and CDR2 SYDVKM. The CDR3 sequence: CASSPPGRGLFF. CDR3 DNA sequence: TGTGCCAGCAGTCCCCCCGGGAGGGGGCTGTTTTTT. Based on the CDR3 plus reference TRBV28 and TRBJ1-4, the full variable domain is DVKVTQSSRYLVKRTGEKVFLECVQDMDHENMFWYRQDPGLGLRLIYFSYDVKMKEKGDIPEGYSVSREKKERFSLILESASTNQTSMYLCASSPPGRGLFFGSGTQLSVL.

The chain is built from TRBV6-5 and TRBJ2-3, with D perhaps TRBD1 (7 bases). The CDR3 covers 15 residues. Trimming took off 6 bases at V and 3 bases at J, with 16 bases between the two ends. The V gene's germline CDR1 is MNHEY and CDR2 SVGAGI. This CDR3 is CASRRDSPYTDTQYF. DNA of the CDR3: TGTGCCAGCAGGCGGGACAGCCCTTATACAGATACGCAGTATTTT.

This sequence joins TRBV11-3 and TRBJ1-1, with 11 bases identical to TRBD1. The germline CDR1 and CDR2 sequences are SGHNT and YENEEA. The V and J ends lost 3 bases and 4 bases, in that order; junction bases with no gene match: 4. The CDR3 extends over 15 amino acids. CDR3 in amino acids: CASSLTGTGGTEAFF. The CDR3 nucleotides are TGTGCCAGCAGCTTGACCGGGACAGGGGGCACTGAAGCTTTCTTT.

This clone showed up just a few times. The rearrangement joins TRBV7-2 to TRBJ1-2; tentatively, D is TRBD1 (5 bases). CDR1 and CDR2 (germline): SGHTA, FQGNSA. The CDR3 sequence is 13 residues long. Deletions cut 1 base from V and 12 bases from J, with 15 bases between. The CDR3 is CASSLDGRAGNTF. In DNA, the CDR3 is TGTGCCAGCAGCTTAGACGGCAGGGCCGGCAACACCTTC. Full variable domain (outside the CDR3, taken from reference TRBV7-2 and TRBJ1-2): GAGVSQSPSNKVTEKGKDVELRCDPISGHTALYWYRQSLGQGLEFLIYFQGNSAPDKSGLPSDRFSAERTGGSVSTLTIQRTQQEDSAVYLCASSLDGRAGNTFGSGTRLTVV.

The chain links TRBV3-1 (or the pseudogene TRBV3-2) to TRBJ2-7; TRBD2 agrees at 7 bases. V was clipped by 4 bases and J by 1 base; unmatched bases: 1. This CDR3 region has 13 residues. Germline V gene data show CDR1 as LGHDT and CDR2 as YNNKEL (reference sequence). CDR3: CASSRSGSYEQYF. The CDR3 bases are TGTGCCAGCAGCCGTAGCGGGTCCTACGAGCAGTACTTC.

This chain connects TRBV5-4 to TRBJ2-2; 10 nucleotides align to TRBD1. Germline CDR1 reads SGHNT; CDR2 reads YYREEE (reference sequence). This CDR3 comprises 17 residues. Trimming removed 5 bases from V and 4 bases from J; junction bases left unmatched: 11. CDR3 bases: TGTGCCAGCAGTCGGGGGGGACAGGGGTCCAGCACCGGGGAGCTGTTTTTT. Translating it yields CASSRGGQGSSTGELFF. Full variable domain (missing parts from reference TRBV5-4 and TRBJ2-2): ETGVTQSPTHLIKTRGQQVTLRCSSQSGHNTVSWYQQALGQGPQFIFQYYREEENGRGNFPPRFSGLQFPNYSSELNVNALELDDSALYLCASSRGGQGSSTGELFFGEGSRLTVL.

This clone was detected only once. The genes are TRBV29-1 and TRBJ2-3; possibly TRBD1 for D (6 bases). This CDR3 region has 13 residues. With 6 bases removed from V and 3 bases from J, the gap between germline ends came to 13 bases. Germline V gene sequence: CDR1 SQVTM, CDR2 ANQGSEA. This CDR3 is CSVAGQRTDTQYF. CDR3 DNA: TGCAGCGTGGCCGGACAGCGAACAGATACGCAGTATTTT.

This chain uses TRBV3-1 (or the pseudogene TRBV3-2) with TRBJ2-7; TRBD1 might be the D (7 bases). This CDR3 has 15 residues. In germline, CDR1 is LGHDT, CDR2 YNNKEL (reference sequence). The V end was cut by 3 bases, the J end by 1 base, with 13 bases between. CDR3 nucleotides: TGTGCCAGCAGCCAGGAGGGGGCAGGGTCCTACGAGCAGTACTTC. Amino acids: CASSQEGAGSYEQYF.